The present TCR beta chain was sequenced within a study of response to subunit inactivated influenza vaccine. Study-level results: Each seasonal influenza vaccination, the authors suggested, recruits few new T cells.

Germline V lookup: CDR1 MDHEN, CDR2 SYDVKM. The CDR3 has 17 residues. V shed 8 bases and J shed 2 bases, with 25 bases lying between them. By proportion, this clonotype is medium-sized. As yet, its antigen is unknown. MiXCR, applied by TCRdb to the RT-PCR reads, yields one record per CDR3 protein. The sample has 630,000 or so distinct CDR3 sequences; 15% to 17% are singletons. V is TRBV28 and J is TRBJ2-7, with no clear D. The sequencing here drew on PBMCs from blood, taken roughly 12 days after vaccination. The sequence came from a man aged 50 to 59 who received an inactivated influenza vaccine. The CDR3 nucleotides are TGTGCCAGCCGCCATACATCGGACCTACCCCGGGCCTACGAGCAGTACTTC. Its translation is CASRHTSDLPRAYEQYF.